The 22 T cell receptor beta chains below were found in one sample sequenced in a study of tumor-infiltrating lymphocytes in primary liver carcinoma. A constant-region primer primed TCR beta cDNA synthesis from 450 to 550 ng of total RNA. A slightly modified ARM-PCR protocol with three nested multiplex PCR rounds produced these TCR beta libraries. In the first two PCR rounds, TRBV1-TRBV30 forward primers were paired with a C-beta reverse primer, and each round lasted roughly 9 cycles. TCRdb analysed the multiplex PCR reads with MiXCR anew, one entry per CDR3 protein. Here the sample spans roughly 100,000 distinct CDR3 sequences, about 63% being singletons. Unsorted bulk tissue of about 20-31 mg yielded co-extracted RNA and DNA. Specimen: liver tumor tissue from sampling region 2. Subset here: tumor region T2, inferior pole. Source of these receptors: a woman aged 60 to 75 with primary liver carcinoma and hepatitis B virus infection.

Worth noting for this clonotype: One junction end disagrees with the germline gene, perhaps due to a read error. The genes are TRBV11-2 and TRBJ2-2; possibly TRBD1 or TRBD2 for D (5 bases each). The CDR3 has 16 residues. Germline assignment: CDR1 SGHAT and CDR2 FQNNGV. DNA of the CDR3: TGTGCCAACAGTTTACGCGTTGACAGTCCCACCGGGGAGCCGTTTTTT. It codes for CANSLRVDSPTGEPFF. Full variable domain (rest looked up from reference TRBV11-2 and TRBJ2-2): EAGVAQSPRYKIIEKRQSVAFWCNPISGHATLYWYQQILGQGPKLLIQFQNNGVVDDSQLPKDRFSAERLKGVDSTLKIQPAKLEDSAVYLCANSLRVDSPTGEPFFGEGSRLTVL.

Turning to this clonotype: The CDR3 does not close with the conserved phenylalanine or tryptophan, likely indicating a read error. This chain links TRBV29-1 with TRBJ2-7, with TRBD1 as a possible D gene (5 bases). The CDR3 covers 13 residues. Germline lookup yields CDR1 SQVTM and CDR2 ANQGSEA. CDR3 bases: TGCAGCGTCGTACAGGAGTACTCCTACGGGCAGTACTTA. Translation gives CSVVQEYSYGQYL.

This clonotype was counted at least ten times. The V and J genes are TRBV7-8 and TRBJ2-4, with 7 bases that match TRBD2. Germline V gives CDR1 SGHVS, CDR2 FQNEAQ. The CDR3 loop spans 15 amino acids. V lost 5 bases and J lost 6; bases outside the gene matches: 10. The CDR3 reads CASSTSFPGGNIQYF. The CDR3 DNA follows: TGTGCCAGCAGCACCTCCTTCCCGGGAGGAAACATTCAGTACTTC.

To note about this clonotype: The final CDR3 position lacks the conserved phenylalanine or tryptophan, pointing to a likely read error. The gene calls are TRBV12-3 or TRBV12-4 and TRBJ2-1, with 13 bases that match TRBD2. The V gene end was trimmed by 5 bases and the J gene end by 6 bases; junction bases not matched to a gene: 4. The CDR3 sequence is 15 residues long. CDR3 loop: CASSRRTSGGNEQFY. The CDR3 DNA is TGTGCCAGCAGTCGCCGGACTAGCGGGGGCAATGAGCAGTTCTAC.

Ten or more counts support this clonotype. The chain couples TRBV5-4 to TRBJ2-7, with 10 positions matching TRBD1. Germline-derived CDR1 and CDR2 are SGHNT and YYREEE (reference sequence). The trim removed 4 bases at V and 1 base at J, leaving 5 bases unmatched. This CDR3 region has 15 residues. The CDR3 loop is CASSPTGGASYEQYF. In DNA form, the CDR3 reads TGTGCCAGCAGCCCGACAGGGGGCGCATCCTACGAGCAGTACTTC. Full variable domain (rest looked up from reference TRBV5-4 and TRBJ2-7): ETGVTQSPTHLIKTRGQQVTLRCSSQSGHNTVSWYQQALGQGPQFIFQYYREEENGRGNFPPRFSGLQFPNYSSELNVNALELDDSALYLCASSPTGGASYEQYFGPGTRLTVT.

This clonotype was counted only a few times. The chain's CDR3 is CASRTYRDRNNSPLHF. The CDR3 DNA is TGTGCCAGCAGAACCTACCGGGACAGAAATAATTCACCCCTCCACTTT. The chain is built from TRBV28 and TRBJ1-6; TRBD1 agrees at 7 bases. Germline V gene sequence: CDR1 MDHEN, CDR2 SYDVKM. This CDR3 is built from 16 residues. V shed 6 bases and J 5 bases; nucleotides not matched to a gene: 10. The entire variable domain, with the rest obtained from reference TRBV28 and TRBJ1-6, is as follows: DVKVTQSSRYLVKRTGEKVFLECVQDMDHENMFWYRQDPGLGLRLIYFSYDVKMKEKGDIPEGYSVSREKKERFSLILESASTNQTSMYLCASRTYRDRNNSPLHFGNGTRLTVT.

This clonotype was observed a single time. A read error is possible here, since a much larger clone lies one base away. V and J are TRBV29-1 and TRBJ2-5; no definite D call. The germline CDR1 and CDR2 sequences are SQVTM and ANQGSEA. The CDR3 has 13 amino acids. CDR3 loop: CGVSLRVRETQYF. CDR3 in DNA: TGCGGCGTTAGTCTTAGGGTGAGAGAGACCCAGTACTTC.

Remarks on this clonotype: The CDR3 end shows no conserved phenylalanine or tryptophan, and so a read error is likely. CDR3 bases: TGCAGCATTGGCGACACGGCAAATTCACCCCTCCACATT. Translated: CSIGDTANSPLHI. The V gene is TRBV29-1, the J gene TRBJ1-6; D remains ambiguous. Trimming cost V 8 bases and J 7 bases, with 15 bases left between them. CDR1 SQVTM and CDR2 ANQGSEA come from the germline V gene. The CDR3 runs 13 residues.

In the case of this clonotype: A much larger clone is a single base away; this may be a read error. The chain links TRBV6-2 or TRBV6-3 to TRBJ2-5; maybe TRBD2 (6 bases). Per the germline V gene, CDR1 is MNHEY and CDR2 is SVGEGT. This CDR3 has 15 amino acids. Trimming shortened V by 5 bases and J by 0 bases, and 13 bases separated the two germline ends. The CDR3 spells CASSRDSGHQETQYF. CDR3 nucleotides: TGTGCCAGCAGTCGGGATAGCGGCCACCAAGAGACCCAGTACTTC.

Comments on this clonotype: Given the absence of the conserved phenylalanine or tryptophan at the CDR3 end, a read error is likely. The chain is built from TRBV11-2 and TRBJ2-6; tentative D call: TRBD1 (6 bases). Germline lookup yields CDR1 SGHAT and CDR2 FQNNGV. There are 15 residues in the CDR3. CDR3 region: CASSLRGSGANALTI. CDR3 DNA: TGTGCCAGCAGCTTAAGGGGCTCAGGGGCCAACGCCCTGACTATC.

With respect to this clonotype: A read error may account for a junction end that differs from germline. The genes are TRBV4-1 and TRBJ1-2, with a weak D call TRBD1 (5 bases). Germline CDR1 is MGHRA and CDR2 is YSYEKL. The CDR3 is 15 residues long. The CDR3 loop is CVSSPASGARGGYTF. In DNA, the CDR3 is TGCGTCAGCAGCCCCGCTAGCGGGGCAAGGGGTGGCTATACCTTC.

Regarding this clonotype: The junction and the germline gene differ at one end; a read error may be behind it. The CDR3 DNA is TGTGCCAGCAGTTACGTCGGGACAGGGCACCTTGAAGCCTTCTTT. It encodes CASSYVGTGHLEAFF. The rearrangement joins TRBV6-5 to TRBJ1-1; TRBD1 aligns across 9 bases. Germline loops: CDR1 MNHEY, CDR2 SVGAGI. CDR3 length equals 15 residues.

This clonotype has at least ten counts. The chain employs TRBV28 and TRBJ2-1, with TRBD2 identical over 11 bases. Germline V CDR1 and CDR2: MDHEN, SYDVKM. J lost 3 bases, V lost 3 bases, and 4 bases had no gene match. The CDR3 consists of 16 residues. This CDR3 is CASSFLTSGNYNEQFF. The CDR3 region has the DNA TGTGCCAGCAGTTTCTTGACTAGCGGGAACTACAATGAGCAGTTCTTC.

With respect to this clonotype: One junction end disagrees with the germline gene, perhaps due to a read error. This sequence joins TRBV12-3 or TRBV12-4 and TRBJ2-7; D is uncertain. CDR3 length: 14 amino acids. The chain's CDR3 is CASTSYAGSYEQYF. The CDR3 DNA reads TGTGCTAGCACCAGCTACGCTGGCTCCTACGAGCAGTACTTC.

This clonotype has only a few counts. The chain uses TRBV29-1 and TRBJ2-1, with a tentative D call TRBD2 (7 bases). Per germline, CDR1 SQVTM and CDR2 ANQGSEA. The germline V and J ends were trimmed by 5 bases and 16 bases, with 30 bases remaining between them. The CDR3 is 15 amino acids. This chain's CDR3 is CSVHRGTTIYNEYFF. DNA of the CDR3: TGCAGCGTTCATAGGGGGACTACCATCTACAATGAGTATTTCTTC.

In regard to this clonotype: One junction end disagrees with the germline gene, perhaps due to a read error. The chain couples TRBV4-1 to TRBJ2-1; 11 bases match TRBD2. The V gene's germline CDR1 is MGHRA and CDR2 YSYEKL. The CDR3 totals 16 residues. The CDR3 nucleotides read TGCGCCGGCAGCCAAGAGACTAGCGGGGATGTCAATGAGCAGCTCTTC. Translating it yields CAGSQETSGDVNEQLF.

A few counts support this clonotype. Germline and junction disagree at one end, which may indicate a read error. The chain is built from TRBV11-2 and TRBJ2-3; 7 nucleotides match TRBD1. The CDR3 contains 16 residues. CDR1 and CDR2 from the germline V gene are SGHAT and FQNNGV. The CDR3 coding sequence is TGTGCCAGCAGCCGTACAGGGGAGAGTAGCACAGATACGCAGTATTTC. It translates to CASSRTGESSTDTQYF. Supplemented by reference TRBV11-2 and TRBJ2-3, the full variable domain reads EAGVAQSPRYKIIEKRQSVAFWCNPISGHATLYWYQQILGQGPKLLIQFQNNGVVDDSQLPKDRFSAERLKGVDSTLKIQPAKLEDSAVYLCASSRTGESSTDTQYFGPGTRLTVL.

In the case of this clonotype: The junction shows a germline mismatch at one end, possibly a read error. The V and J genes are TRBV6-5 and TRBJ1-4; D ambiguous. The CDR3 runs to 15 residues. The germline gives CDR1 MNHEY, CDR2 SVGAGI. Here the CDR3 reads CASDPATLRNEKLFF. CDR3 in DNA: TGTGCCAGCGACCCAGCAACACTTAGGAATGAGAAACTGTTTTTT.

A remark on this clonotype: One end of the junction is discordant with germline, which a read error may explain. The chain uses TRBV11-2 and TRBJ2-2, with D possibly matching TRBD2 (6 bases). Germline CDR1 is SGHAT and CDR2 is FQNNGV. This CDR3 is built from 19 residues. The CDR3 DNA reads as TGTGCCAGCAGCCCCGACCTCAGGACTAACGGGATGGGGACCGGGGAGCTGCTTTTT. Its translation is CASSPDLRTNGMGTGELLF.

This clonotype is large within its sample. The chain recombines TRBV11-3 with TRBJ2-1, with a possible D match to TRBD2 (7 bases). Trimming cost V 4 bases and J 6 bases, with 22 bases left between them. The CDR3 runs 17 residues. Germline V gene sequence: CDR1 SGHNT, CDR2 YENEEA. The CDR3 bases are TGTGCCAGCAGCTCCCGGGGGGCGCGGACCATGGGCAATGAGCAGTTCTTC. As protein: CASSSRGARTMGNEQFF. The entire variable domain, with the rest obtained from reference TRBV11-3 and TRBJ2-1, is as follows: EAGVVQSPRYKIIEKKQPVAFWCNPISGHNTLYWYLQNLGQGPELLIRYENEEAVDDSQLPKDRFSAERLKGVDSTLKIQPAELGDSAVYLCASSSRGARTMGNEQFFGPGTRLTVL.

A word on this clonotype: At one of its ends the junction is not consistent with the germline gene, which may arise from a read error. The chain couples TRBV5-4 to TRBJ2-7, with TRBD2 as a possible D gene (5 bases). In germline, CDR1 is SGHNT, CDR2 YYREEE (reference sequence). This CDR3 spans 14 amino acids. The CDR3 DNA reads TGCGCCAGCAGCACGGGAAGGGTACCCTACGAGCAGTACTTC. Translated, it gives CASSTGRVPYEQYF.

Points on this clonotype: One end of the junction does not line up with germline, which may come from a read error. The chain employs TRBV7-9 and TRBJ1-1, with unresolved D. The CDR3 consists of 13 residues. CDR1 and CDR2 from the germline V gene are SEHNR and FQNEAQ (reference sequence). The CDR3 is CASSPPPNTGAFF. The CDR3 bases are TGTGCCAGCAGCCCCCCACCTAACACTGGAGCTTTCTTT.